The present T cell receptor (beta chain) was sequenced within a study of blood T cells in healthy people across ages. Notes on the study in general: In older individuals, TCR beta diversity per million T cells was lower, falling roughly linearly with age.

Then a second PCR, running about 6 to 12 cycles, was carried out with a sample-barcoded 5' primer and a J-beta primer mix. TCRdb ran MiXCR on the 5' RACE reads and lists one entry per CDR3 protein. The sample lists 700,000 to 800,000 distinct CDR3 sequences; roughly 47% were seen once. A remark on this clonotype: Antigen unknown.

The CDR3 sequence is 12 residues long. The TCR originated in a woman aged 60-75 years in good health. The chain has TRBV21-1 and TRBJ2-5. TRBV21-1 is a pseudogene segment. Sequenced: blood. The CDR3 DNA is TGTGCCGTGGCACTACCGAGGGAGACCCAGTACTTC. Encoded protein: CAVALPRETQYF.